The rows below give T cell receptor beta chains drawn from one sample of a study of T cell responses to AZD1222 COVID-19 vaccine. The protocol was immunoSEQ multiplex PCR, while the TCRdb copy is restricted to in-frame clones and leaves out a portion. This table holds about 270,000 clones, around 93% found once. The source material was peripheral blood, sampled 28 days after the second AZD1222 dose. The receptors were sampled from an adult who received the AZD1222 COVID-19 vaccine. The CDR3 runs from the conserved cysteine through the conserved F or W. Each record gives: clone size, J gene, V gene, D gene, CDR3 protein, CDR3 DNA. The D gene is left open where the match is weak. A clone size is listed for some rows: how often the clone was seen (once, few, many), or a class if it is expanded.

clone_size: .; j_call: TRBJ2-2; v_call: TRBV29-1; d_call: .; cdr3_aa: CSVSQGGDTGELFF; cdr3_nt: TGCAGCGTTTCTCAGGGTGGAGACACCGGGGAGCTGTTTTTT
clone_size: .; j_call: TRBJ2-3; v_call: TRBV18; d_call: .; cdr3_aa: CASSGSDTQYF; cdr3_nt: TGTGCCAGCTCAGGGTCAGATACGCAGTATTTT
clone_size: .; j_call: TRBJ1-2; v_call: TRBV18; d_call: TRBD1; cdr3_aa: CASSLQGSYGYTF; cdr3_nt: TGTGCCAGCTCACTACAGGGGAGCTATGGCTACACCTTC
clone_size: .; j_call: TRBJ1-4; v_call: TRBV4-1; d_call: .; cdr3_aa: CASSQVSKGPANEKLFF; cdr3_nt: TGCGCCAGCAGCCAAGTTAGTAAGGGACCCGCTAATGAAAAACTGTTTTTT
clone_size: .; j_call: TRBJ1-2; v_call: TRBV5-6; d_call: TRBD1; cdr3_aa: CASSPTQGAGYGYTF; cdr3_nt: TGTGCCAGCAGCCCGACCCAGGGGGCTGGCTATGGCTACACCTTC
clone_size: once; j_call: TRBJ2-4; v_call: TRBV19; d_call: .; cdr3_aa: CASTSVGASITKNIQYF; cdr3_nt: TGTGCCAGTACCTCCGTGGGGGCTTCCATAACCAAAAACATTCAGTACTTC
clone_size: .; j_call: TRBJ1-2; v_call: TRBV4-3; d_call: .; cdr3_aa: CASSRSWQANNYGYTF; cdr3_nt: TGCGCCAGCAGCCGTTCATGGCAGGCAAACAACTATGGCTACACCTTC
clone_size: .; j_call: TRBJ1-1; v_call: TRBV7-2; d_call: TRBD1; cdr3_aa: CASSPRGQVTSAFF; cdr3_nt: TGTGCCAGCAGCCCACGGGGACAGGTTACGTCAGCTTTCTTT
clone_size: .; j_call: TRBJ2-5; v_call: TRBV24-1; d_call: .; cdr3_aa: CATSDPTSQETQYF; cdr3_nt: TGTGCCACCAGTGACCCGACAAGCCAAGAGACCCAGTACTTC
clone_size: .; j_call: TRBJ2-7; v_call: TRBV19; d_call: TRBD1; cdr3_aa: CASSPRTGALYEQYF; cdr3_nt: TGTGCCAGTAGCCCCCGGACAGGGGCTCTCTACGAGCAGTACTTC
clone_size: .; j_call: TRBJ1-1; v_call: TRBV6-2/TRBV6-3; d_call: .; cdr3_aa: CASSYSTMNTEAFF; cdr3_nt: TGTGCCAGCAGTTACTCAACAATGAACACTGAAGCTTTCTTT
clone_size: .; j_call: TRBJ2-5; v_call: TRBV27; d_call: TRBD2; cdr3_aa: CASSPQRGGLETQYF; cdr3_nt: TGTGCCAGCAGTCCCCAGCGGGGGGGCCTGGAGACCCAGTACTTC
clone_size: .; j_call: TRBJ2-7; v_call: TRBV28; d_call: TRBD2; cdr3_aa: CASSQPGGSYEQYF; cdr3_nt: TGTGCCAGCAGCCAACCGGGAGGGTCCTACGAGCAGTACTTC
clone_size: .; j_call: TRBJ1-5; v_call: TRBV28; d_call: .; cdr3_aa: CASSPGGGGNQPQHF; cdr3_nt: TGTGCCAGCAGTCCTGGGGGTGGCGGTAATCAGCCCCAGCATTTT
clone_size: .; j_call: TRBJ2-7; v_call: TRBV25-1; d_call: TRBD1; cdr3_aa: CASSDSGGLTYEQYF; cdr3_nt: TGTGCCAGCAGTGATTCAGGGGGCCTGACCTACGAGCAGTACTTC
clone_size: .; j_call: TRBJ2-2; v_call: TRBV2; d_call: .; cdr3_aa: CASSEERDTGELFF; cdr3_nt: TGTGCCAGCAGCGAGGAGCGGGACACCGGGGAGCTGTTTTTT
clone_size: .; j_call: TRBJ1-5; v_call: TRBV3-1/TRBV3-2; d_call: .; cdr3_aa: CASSQSRGQPQHF; cdr3_nt: TGTGCCAGCAGCCAATCAAGGGGTCAGCCCCAGCATTTT
clone_size: .; j_call: TRBJ2-7; v_call: TRBV13; d_call: .; cdr3_aa: CASSPPRGRAHEQYF; cdr3_nt: TGTGCCAGCAGCCCACCCCGTGGCAGGGCCCACGAGCAGTACTTC
clone_size: .; j_call: TRBJ1-2; v_call: TRBV16; d_call: TRBD1; cdr3_aa: CASSPDRGLGYGYTF; cdr3_nt: TGTGCCAGCAGCCCTGACAGGGGTTTAGGTTATGGCTACACCTTC
clone_size: .; j_call: TRBJ1-4; v_call: TRBV7-3; d_call: TRBD1; cdr3_aa: CASSLMEGASEKLFF; cdr3_nt: TGTGCCAGCAGCTTAATGGAGGGGGCCTCGGAAAAACTGTTTTTT
clone_size: .; j_call: TRBJ2-3; v_call: TRBV5-5; d_call: TRBD2; cdr3_aa: CASSGGPTGTSDSTDTQYF; cdr3_nt: TGTGCCAGCAGCGGGGGACCGACCGGGACTAGCGATAGCACAGATACGCAGTATTTT
clone_size: .; j_call: TRBJ1-2; v_call: TRBV24-1; d_call: TRBD1; cdr3_aa: CATSETDRVGGYTF; cdr3_nt: TGTGCCACCAGTGAAACTGACAGGGTTGGTGGCTACACCTTC
clone_size: .; j_call: TRBJ2-2; v_call: TRBV9; d_call: .; cdr3_aa: CASSVAPPRNTGELFF; cdr3_nt: TGTGCCAGCAGCGTAGCTCCCCCCAGGAACACCGGGGAGCTGTTTTTT
clone_size: once; j_call: TRBJ1-1; v_call: TRBV6-2/TRBV6-3; d_call: .; cdr3_aa: CASSYRVLVGTEAFF; cdr3_nt: TGTGCCAGCAGTTATCGGGTACTCGTGGGCACTGAAGCTTTCTTT
clone_size: .; j_call: TRBJ2-3; v_call: TRBV6-2/TRBV6-3; d_call: TRBD2; cdr3_aa: CASSYVSGRSTDTQYF; cdr3_nt: TGTGCCAGCAGTTACGTAAGCGGGAGGAGCACAGATACGCAGTATTTT
clone_size: .; j_call: TRBJ1-4; v_call: TRBV5-4; d_call: TRBD1; cdr3_aa: CASSLAGGFNEKLFF; cdr3_nt: TGTGCCAGCAGCTTGGCAGGGGGATTTAATGAAAAACTGTTTTTT
clone_size: .; j_call: TRBJ2-1; v_call: TRBV5-6; d_call: TRBD2; cdr3_aa: CASTQTAGTSGRGEQFF; cdr3_nt: TGTGCCAGCACCCAGACAGCCGGGACTAGCGGGAGGGGTGAGCAGTTCTTC
clone_size: .; j_call: TRBJ1-1; v_call: TRBV28; d_call: TRBD1; cdr3_aa: CASKFWRDRVSTEAFF; cdr3_nt: TGTGCCAGCAAGTTTTGGAGGGACAGGGTCAGCACTGAAGCTTTCTTT
clone_size: once; j_call: TRBJ1-4; v_call: TRBV28; d_call: TRBD1; cdr3_aa: CASRGQGREKLFF; cdr3_nt: TGTGCCAGCAGGGGACAGGGGCGTGAAAAACTGTTTTTT
clone_size: .; j_call: TRBJ1-3; v_call: TRBV2; d_call: .; cdr3_aa: CASGRDLSGNTIYF; cdr3_nt: TGTGCCAGCGGTAGGGACCTCTCTGGAAACACCATATATTTT
clone_size: .; j_call: TRBJ2-1; v_call: TRBV4-1; d_call: .; cdr3_aa: CASSPGPLRNNEQFF; cdr3_nt: TGCGCCAGCAGCCCGGGACCCCTCAGGAACAATGAGCAGTTCTTC
clone_size: .; j_call: TRBJ2-1; v_call: TRBV11-2; d_call: .; cdr3_aa: CASSSLAGNYNEQFF; cdr3_nt: TGTGCCAGCAGTTCCCTGGCGGGGAACTACAATGAGCAGTTCTTC
clone_size: .; j_call: TRBJ2-4; v_call: TRBV7-9; d_call: .; cdr3_aa: CASSLGITGGNIQYF; cdr3_nt: TGTGCCAGCAGCTTAGGCATAACCGGGGGAAACATTCAGTACTTC